These 2 T cell receptor beta chains were sequenced from one sample in a study of T cells in Graves' hyperthyroidism and ophthalmopathy. TCR beta CDR3 regions were amplified from RNA transcripts. HTBI primers were used for first-round RT-PCR of the TCR CDR3. TCRdb reprocessed the multiplex PCR reads via MiXCR and lists one record per CDR3 protein. The sample consists of about 350,000 distinct CDR3 sequences, approximately 13% of them appearing once. What was sequenced was blood. The receptors come from a woman in her 30s with Graves' hyperthyroidism.

This rearrangement joins TRBV7-9 to TRBJ2-7; 13 bases match TRBD2. The germline V gene encodes CDR1 SEHNR and CDR2 FQNEAQ (reference sequence). The CDR3 length is 16 residues. The V and J ends lost 5 bases and 2 bases, in that order; junction bases with no gene match: 6. Here the CDR3 DNA reads TGTGCCAGCAGCCAGGGGACTAGCGGGGATCCCTACGAGCAGTACTTC. Its protein product is CASSQGTSGDPYEQYF.

The chain employs TRBV5-1 and TRBJ2-1; TRBD2 is a possible D gene (6 bases). This CDR3 is built from 14 residues. Germline lookup yields CDR1 SGHRS and CDR2 YFSETQ. Deletions cut 6 bases from V and 7 bases from J, with 17 bases between. CDR3 residues: CASTTLSGVNEQFF. The DNA of the CDR3 is TGCGCCAGCACCACCCTTAGCGGTGTAAATGAGCAGTTCTTC.